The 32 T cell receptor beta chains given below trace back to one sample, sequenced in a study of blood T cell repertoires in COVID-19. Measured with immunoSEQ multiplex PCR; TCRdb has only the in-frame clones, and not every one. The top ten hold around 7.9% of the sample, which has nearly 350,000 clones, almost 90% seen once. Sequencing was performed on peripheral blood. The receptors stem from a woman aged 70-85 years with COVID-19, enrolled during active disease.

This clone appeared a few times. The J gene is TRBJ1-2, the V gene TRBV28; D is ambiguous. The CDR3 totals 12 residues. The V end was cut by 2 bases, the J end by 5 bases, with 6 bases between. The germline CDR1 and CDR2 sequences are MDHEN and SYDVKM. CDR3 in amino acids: CASSLVPYGYTF. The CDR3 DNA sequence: TGTGCCAGCAGTTTAGTTCCTTATGGCTACACCTTC.

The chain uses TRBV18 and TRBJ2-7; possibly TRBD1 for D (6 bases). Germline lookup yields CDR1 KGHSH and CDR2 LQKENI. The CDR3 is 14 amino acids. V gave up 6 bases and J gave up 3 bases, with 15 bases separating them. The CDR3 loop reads CASSLAQGLYEQYF. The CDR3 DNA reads TGTGCCAGCTCCCTTGCACAGGGTCTCTACGAGCAGTACTTC.

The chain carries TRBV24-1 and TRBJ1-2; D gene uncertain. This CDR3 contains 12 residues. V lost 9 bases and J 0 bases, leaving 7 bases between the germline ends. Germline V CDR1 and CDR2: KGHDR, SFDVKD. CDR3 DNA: TGTGCCACCGCGGATGCTAACTATGGCTACACCTTC. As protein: CATADANYGYTF.

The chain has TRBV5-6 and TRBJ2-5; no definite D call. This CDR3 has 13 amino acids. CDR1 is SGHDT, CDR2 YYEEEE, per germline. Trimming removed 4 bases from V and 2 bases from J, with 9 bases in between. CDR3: CASSILQQETQYF. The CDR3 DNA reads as TGTGCCAGCAGCATCTTACAGCAAGAGACCCAGTACTTC.

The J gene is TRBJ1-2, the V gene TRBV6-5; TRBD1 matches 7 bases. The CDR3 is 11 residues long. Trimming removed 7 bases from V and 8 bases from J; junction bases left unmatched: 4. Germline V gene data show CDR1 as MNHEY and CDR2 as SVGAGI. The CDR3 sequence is CASMTGKGYTF. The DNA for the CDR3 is TGTGCCAGCATGACAGGGAAAGGCTACACCTTC.

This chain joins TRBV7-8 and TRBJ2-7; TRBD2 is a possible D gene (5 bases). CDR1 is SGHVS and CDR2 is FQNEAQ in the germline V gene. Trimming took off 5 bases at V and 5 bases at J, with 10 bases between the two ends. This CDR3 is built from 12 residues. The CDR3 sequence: CASSPRGNEQYF. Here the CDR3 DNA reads TGTGCCAGCAGCCCCCGGGGTAACGAGCAGTACTTC.

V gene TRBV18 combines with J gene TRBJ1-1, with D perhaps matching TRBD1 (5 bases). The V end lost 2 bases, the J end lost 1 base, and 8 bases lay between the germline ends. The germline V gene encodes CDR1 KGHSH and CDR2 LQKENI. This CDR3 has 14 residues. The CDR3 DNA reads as TGTGCCAGCTCACCAATCCAGGGGAACACTGAAGCTTTCTTT. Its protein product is CASSPIQGNTEAFF.

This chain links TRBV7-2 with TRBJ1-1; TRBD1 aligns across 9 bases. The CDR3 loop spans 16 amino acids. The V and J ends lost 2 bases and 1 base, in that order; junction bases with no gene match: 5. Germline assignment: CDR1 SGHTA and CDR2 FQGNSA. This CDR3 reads CASSLPWDRENTEAFF. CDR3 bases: TGTGCCAGCAGCTTACCTTGGGACAGGGAGAACACTGAAGCTTTCTTT.

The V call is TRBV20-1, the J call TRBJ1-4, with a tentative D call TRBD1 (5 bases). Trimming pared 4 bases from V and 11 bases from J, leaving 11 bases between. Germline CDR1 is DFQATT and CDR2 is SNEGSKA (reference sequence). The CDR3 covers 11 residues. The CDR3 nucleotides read TGCAGTGCTACCGGGAGGGACAAACTGTTTTTT. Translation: CSATGRDKLFF.

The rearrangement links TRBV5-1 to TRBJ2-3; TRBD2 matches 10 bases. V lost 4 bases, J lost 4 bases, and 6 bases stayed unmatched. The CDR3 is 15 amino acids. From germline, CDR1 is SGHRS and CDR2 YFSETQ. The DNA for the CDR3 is TGCGCCAGCAGCCACGTCAGCGGGGGGGCAGATACGCAGTATTTT. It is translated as CASSHVSGGADTQYF.

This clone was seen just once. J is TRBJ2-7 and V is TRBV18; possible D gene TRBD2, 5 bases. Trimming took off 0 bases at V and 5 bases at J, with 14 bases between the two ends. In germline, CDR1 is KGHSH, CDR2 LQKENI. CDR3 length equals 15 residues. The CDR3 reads CASSPPGRRNHEQYF. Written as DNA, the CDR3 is TGTGCCAGCTCACCACCGGGCCGGAGGAACCACGAGCAGTACTTC.

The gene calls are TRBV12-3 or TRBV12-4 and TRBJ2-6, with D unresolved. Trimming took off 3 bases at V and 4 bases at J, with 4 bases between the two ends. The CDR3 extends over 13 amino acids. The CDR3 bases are TGTGCCAGCAGTTTTGAGGGGGCCAACGTCCTGACTTTC. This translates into CASSFEGANVLTF.

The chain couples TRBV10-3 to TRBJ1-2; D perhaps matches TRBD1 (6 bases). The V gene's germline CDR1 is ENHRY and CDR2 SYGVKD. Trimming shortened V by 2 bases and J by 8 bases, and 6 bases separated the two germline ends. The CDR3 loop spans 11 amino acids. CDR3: CAISERGGYTF. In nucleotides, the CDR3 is TGTGCCATCAGTGAGAGGGGGGGCTACACCTTC.

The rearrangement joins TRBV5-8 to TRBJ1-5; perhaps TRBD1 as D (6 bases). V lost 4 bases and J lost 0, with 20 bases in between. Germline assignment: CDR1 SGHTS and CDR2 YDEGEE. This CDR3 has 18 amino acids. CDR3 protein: CASSLGHRVLYSNQPQHF. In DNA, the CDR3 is TGTGCCAGCAGCCTGGGACACAGGGTGCTATATAGCAATCAGCCCCAGCATTTT.

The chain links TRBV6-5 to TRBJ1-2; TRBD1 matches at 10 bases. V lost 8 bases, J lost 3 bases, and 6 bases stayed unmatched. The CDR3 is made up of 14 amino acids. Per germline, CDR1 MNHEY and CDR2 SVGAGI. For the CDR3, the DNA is TGTGCCAGCTTCCAGACAGGGGGCCACTATGGCTACACCTTC. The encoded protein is CASFQTGGHYGYTF.

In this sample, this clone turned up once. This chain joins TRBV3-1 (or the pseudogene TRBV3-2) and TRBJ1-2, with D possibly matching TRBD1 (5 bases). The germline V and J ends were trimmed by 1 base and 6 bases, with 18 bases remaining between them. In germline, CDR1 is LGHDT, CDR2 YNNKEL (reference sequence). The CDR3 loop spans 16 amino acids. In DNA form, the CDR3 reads TGTGCCAGCAGCCAAGGTGACAGTAATGGTCGGAATGGCTACACCTTC. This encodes CASSQGDSNGRNGYTF.

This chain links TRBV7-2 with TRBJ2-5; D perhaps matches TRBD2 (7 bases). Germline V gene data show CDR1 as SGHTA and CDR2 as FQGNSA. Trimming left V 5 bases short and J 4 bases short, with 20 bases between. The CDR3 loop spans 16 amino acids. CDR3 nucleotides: TGTGCCAGCAGCCCCCTCCGCGGGGGCCTTAGAGAGACCCAGTACTTC. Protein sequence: CASSPLRGGLRETQYF. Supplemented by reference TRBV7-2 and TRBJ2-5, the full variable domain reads GAGVSQSPSNKVTEKGKDVELRCDPISGHTALYWYRQSLGQGLEFLIYFQGNSAPDKSGLPSDRFSAERTGGSVSTLTIQRTQQEDSAVYLCASSPLRGGLRETQYFGPGTRLLVL.

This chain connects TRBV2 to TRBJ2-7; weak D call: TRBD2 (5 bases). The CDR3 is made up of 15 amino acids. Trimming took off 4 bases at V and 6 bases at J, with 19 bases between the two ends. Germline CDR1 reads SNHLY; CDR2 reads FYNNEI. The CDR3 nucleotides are TGTGCCAGCAGTGGGGAAGGACCGGAGGTGGGCGAGCAGTACTTC. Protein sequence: CASSGEGPEVGEQYF.

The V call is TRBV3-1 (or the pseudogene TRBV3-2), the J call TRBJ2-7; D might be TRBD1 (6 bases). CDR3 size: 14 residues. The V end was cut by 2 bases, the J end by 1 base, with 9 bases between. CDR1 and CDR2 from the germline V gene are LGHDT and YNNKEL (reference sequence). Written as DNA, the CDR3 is TGTGCCAGCAGCCAATCCGGACAGTCCTACGAGCAGTACTTC. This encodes CASSQSGQSYEQYF.

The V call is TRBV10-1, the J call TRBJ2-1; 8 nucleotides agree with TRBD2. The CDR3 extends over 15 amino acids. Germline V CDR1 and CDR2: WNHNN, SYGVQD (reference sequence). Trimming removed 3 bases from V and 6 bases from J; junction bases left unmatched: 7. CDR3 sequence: CASSDPAGETNEQFF. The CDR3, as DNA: TGCGCCAGCAGTGATCCAGCGGGGGAAACCAATGAGCAGTTCTTC.

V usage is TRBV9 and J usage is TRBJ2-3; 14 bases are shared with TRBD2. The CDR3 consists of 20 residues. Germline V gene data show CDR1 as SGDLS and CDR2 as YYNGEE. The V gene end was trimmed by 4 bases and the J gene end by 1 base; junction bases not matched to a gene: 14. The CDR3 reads CASSFKTSGGALSGTDTQYF. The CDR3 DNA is TGTGCCAGCAGCTTCAAGACTAGCGGGGGGGCCCTTAGTGGCACAGATACGCAGTATTTT. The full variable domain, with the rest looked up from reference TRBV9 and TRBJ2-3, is DSGVTQTPKHLITATGQRVTLRCSPRSGDLSVYWYQQSLDQGLQFLIQYYNGEERAKGNILERFSAQQFPDLHSELNLSSLELGDSALYFCASSFKTSGGALSGTDTQYFGPGTRLTVL.

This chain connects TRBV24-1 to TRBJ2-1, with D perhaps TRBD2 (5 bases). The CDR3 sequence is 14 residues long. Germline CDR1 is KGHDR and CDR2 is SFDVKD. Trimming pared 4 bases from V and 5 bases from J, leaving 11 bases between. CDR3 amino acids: CATSDPDGNNEQFF. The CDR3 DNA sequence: TGTGCCACCAGTGACCCGGACGGGAACAATGAGCAGTTCTTC.

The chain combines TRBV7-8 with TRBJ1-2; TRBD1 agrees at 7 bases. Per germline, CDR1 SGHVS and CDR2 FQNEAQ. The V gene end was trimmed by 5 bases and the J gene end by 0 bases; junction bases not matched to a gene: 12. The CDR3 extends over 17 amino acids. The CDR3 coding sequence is TGTGCCAGCAGCACCTTTGCTGCGGACAGGACTAACTATGGCTACACCTTC. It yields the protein CASSTFAADRTNYGYTF.

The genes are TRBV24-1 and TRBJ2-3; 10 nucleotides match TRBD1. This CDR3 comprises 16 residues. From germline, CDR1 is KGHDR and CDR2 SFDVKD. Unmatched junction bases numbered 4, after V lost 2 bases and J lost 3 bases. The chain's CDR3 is CATSDWDRGRTDTQYF. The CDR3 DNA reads TGTGCCACCAGTGATTGGGACAGGGGAAGGACAGATACGCAGTATTTT.

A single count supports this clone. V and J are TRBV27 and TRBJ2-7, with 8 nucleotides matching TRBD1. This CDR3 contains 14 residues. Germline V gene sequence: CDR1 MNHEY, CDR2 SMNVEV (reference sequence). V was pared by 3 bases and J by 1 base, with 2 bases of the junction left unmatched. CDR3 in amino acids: CASSFGQGSYEQYF. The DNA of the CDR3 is TGTGCCAGCAGTTTCGGACAGGGATCCTACGAGCAGTACTTC.

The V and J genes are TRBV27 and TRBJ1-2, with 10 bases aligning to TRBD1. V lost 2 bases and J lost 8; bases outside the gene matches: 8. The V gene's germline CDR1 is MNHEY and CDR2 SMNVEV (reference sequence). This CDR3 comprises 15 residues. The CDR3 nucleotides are TGTGCCAGCAGTTTAATGGGGACAGGGGCGGGAGGCTACACCTTC. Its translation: CASSLMGTGAGGYTF.

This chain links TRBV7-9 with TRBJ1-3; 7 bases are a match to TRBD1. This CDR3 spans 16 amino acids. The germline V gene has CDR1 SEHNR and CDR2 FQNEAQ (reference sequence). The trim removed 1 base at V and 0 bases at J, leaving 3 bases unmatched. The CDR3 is CASSLGGQFSGNTIYF. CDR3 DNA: TGTGCCAGCAGCTTAGGGGGACAGTTCTCTGGAAACACCATATATTTT.

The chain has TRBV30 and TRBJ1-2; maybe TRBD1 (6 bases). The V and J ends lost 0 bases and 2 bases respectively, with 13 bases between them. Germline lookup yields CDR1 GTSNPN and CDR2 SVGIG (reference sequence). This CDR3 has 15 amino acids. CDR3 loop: CAWSVAGALNYGYTF. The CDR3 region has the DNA TGTGCCTGGAGTGTGGCGGGGGCCCTAAACTATGGCTACACCTTC.

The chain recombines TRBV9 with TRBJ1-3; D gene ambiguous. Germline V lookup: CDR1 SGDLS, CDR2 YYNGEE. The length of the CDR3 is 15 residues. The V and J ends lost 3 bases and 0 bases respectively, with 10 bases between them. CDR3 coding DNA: TGTGCCAGCAGCGCGCCTTTTAGCTCTGGAAACACCATATATTTT. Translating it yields CASSAPFSSGNTIYF.

In nucleotides, the CDR3 is TGCGCCAGCAGCTCGATACAGGGATCTAACTATGGCTACACCTTC. It encodes CASSSIQGSNYGYTF. The chain recombines TRBV5-1 with TRBJ1-2, with a tentative D call TRBD1 (6 bases). Germline loops: CDR1 SGHRS, CDR2 YFSETQ. The V and J ends lost 3 bases and 0 bases respectively, with 12 bases between them. This CDR3 comprises 15 residues.

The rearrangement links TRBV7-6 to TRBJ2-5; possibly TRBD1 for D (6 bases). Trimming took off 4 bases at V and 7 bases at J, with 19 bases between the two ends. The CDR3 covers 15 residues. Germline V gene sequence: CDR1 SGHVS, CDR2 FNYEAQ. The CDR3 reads CASSYYEGEFRTQYF. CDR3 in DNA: TGTGCCAGCAGCTACTATGAGGGGGAGTTTAGGACCCAGTACTTC.

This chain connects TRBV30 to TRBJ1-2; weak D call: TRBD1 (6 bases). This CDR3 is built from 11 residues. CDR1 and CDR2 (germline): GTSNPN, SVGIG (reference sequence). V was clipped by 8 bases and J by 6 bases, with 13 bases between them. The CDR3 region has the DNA TGTGCCCAGGGGAGGGGAGATGGCTACACCTTC. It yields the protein CAQGRGDGYTF.